This entry describes one T cell receptor (beta chain). Its antigen is not known. These data are taken from a study of cytomegalovirus exposure and HLA in healthy donors. On the study more broadly: There were 70 million to 95 million unique TCRs (from HLA-typed donors) in an early data release.

General study findings and limits: It was reported that TCR beta sequences correctly inferred the HLA-A and HLA-B alleles for most subjects. Sequencing depth roughly uniform across donors was assumed in presence/absence analyses.

Germline-derived CDR1 and CDR2 are ENHRY and SYGVKD. The CDR3 extends over 15 amino acids. Germline trimming cut 2 bases from V and 7 bases from J; bases unmatched to any gene: 8. 60 Vbeta and 13 Jbeta primers were used in PCR. TCRdb's table, derived via immunoSEQ multiplex PCR, lists solely in-frame clones and lacks some. The table records a few hundred thousand clones, about 80% of them present only once. The specimen was PBMCs. The source of this sequence is a girl aged 2-10 years in good health and CMV-seronegative. The J gene is TRBJ2-1, the V gene TRBV10-3; 7 bases are a match to TRBD2. The CDR3 loop is CAISEIGDGRNEQFF. CDR3 bases: TGTGCCATCAGTGAGATTGGTGACGGGAGGAATGAGCAGTTCTTC.